Listed here are 19 T cell receptor beta chains from one sample, sequenced in a study of early T cells in non-severe SARS-CoV-2 infection (dated by TCRdb to about 2021). Libraries were built with 5' RACE. Instrument used: NextSeq 500. The public reads were reprocessed in TCRdb via fastp at Q25 and MiXCR, keeping in-frame beta chains. All rows with the same CDR3 protein become a single entry with the most common DNA and genes. A total of roughly 45,000 distinct CDR3 sequences appear in this sample, over 9.5% of them only once. Together, the top ten hold about 8.9% of the sample. Sequenced sample: whole blood. Receptor source: an adult who was a healthcare worker with PCR-confirmed SARS-CoV-2 infection or an uninfected control (not recorded which).

This clonotype has more than one count but fewer than ten. For the CDR3, the DNA is TGTGCCAGTAGTATAGGCAGGGCTGGGGCCAACGTCCTGACTTTC. Translation gives CASSIGRAGANVLTF. The V gene is TRBV19, the J gene TRBJ2-6, with a weak D call TRBD1 (5 bases). Between the trimmed V and J ends, which lost 1 base and 2 bases, there was a span of 6 bases. The V gene's germline CDR1 is LNHDA and CDR2 SQIVND (reference sequence). The CDR3 has 15 residues.

This clonotype appeared many times. This rearrangement joins TRBV5-1 to TRBJ1-5; D unresolved. The V and J ends lost 0 bases and 0 bases respectively, with 7 bases between them. Germline V gene lookup returns CDR1 SGHRS and CDR2 YFSETQ. The CDR3 length is 15 residues. The CDR3 reads CASSLEGNSNQPQHF. The CDR3 region has the DNA TGCGCCAGCAGCTTGGAAGGGAATAGCAATCAGCCCCAGCATTTT.

This clonotype was picked up many times. Written as DNA, the CDR3 is TGTGCCAGCAGTGAAGGGACCCGTGGTACTGAAGCTTTCTTT. Its protein product is CASSEGTRGTEAFF. The chain joins TRBV6-6 to TRBJ1-1, with D possibly TRBD1 on 5 matching bases. The CDR3 is 14 amino acids. The germline CDR1 and CDR2 sequences are MNHNY and SVGAGI (reference sequence). V shed 5 bases and J shed 5 bases, with 15 bases lying between them.

This clonotype appeared many times. The chain carries TRBV19 and TRBJ2-7; 9 positions match TRBD2. This CDR3 has 16 amino acids. Germline-derived CDR1 and CDR2 are LNHDA and SQIVND (reference sequence). V shed 5 bases, J shed 3 bases, and the junction held 11 bases outside the gene matches. CDR3 protein: CASSAPRAGGLYEQYF. CDR3 sequence (DNA): TGTGCCAGTAGTGCGCCCCGAGCGGGAGGACTCTACGAGCAGTACTTC.

Ten or more counts support this clonotype. The chain has TRBV11-1 and TRBJ1-2, with 7 bases fitting TRBD1. The CDR3 has 14 residues. Germline V gene data show CDR1 as SGHAT and CDR2 as FQDESV (reference sequence). With V trimmed by 0 bases and J by 3 bases, 1 base remained unmatched. The CDR3 loop is CASSLAGTDYGYTF. The CDR3 DNA is TGTGCCAGCAGCTTAGCCGGGACAGACTATGGCTACACCTTC.

This clonotype was seen more than once but under ten times. The DNA for the CDR3 is TGCGCCAGACCTCCGGACTACGAGCAGTACTTC. Translation: CARPPDYEQYF. The rearrangement uses TRBV10-1 and TRBJ2-7; D is unclear. The length of the CDR3 is 11 residues. V lost 9 bases to trimming and J lost 3 bases, with 9 bases between them. Per the germline V gene, CDR1 is WNHNN and CDR2 is SYGVQD (reference sequence).

This clonotype was counted ten times or more. The chain carries TRBV11-2 and TRBJ2-7, with 9 bases fitting TRBD1. Germline V gene lookup returns CDR1 SGHAT and CDR2 FQNNGV. The ends lost 3 bases at V and 5 bases at J; junction bases unmatched: 5. CDR3 length: 14 residues. CDR3 sequence (DNA): TGTGCCAGCAGCTTGGGACAGGGTAGAAACGAGCAGTACTTC. Protein product: CASSLGQGRNEQYF.

The rearrangement uses TRBV9 and TRBJ1-6; a possible D gene is TRBD1 (5 bases). The CDR3 is 16 residues long. Germline CDR1 SGDLS, CDR2 YYNGEE. Trimming removed 0 bases at V and 6 bases at J, with 13 bases between. The DNA for the CDR3 is TGTGCCAGCAGCGTAGGCCGGACACGAGTTAATTCACCCCTCCACTTT. Amino acids: CASSVGRTRVNSPLHF.

This clonotype has ten or more counts. The rearrangement links TRBV5-1 to TRBJ1-5; 9 bases match TRBD1. V trimming: 4 bases; J trimming: 6 bases; junction bases outside the gene matches: 8. The CDR3 length is 15 residues. Germline V gene data show CDR1 as SGHRS and CDR2 as YFSETQ. The CDR3 DNA reads TGCGCCAGCAGCGCGGACAGGGGTTCTGGTCAGCCCCAGCATTTT. It encodes CASSADRGSGQPQHF.

The sample holds many counts of this clonotype. V is TRBV5-1 and J is TRBJ1-2; 9 positions agree with TRBD1. Trimming took 4 bases from V and 0 from J; bases not matched to a gene: 4. Germline V gene sequence: CDR1 SGHRS, CDR2 YFSETQ. The CDR3 covers 15 residues. This CDR3 is CASSTRQGANYGYTF. The CDR3 DNA follows: TGCGCCAGCAGCACCAGACAGGGGGCTAACTATGGCTACACCTTC.

V gene TRBV29-1 combines with J gene TRBJ1-1; 7 nucleotides match TRBD1. Germline V CDR1 and CDR2: SQVTM, ANQGSEA. This CDR3 spans 12 amino acids. V gave up 6 bases and J gave up 4 bases; unmatched junction bases: 5. The CDR3 DNA reads as TGCAGCGTCACAGGGGCCGGCACTGAAGCTTTCTTT. Its translation is CSVTGAGTEAFF.

A few counts support this clonotype. J is TRBJ1-3 and V is TRBV5-1; D gene uncertain. CDR1 SGHRS and CDR2 YFSETQ come from the germline V gene. This CDR3 region has 14 residues. Trimming left V 4 bases short and J 4 bases short, with 12 bases between. CDR3 amino acids: CASSQEMYGNTIYF. DNA for the CDR3: TGCGCCAGCAGCCAGGAAATGTACGGAAACACCATATATTTT.

This clonotype was recorded a few times. The chain recombines TRBV7-9 with TRBJ2-5; D is unresolved. V gave up 1 base and J gave up 4 bases, with 4 bases separating them. The CDR3 totals 12 residues. CDR1 SEHNR and CDR2 FQNEAQ come from the germline V gene (reference sequence). CDR3: CASSLVTETQYF. DNA of the CDR3: TGTGCCAGCAGCTTAGTCACAGAGACCCAGTACTTC.

The sample holds a few counts of this clonotype. One junction end disagrees with the germline gene, perhaps due to a read error. The chain has TRBV7-7 and TRBJ2-3; possibly TRBD2 for D (5 bases). This CDR3 spans 14 amino acids. Per germline, CDR1 SSHAT and CDR2 FNYEAQ (reference sequence). CDR3 sequence (DNA): TGTGCTAGCAGCTTAGCGATCGACGCCGATACGCAGTATTTT. Its translation is CASSLAIDADTQYF.

This clonotype was picked up many times. This chain uses TRBV9 with TRBJ1-6, with D uncertain. Trimming left V 3 bases short and J 18 bases short, with 16 bases between. Per the germline V gene, CDR1 is SGDLS and CDR2 is YYNGEE. This CDR3 is 12 amino acids long. The CDR3 bases are TGTGCCAGCAGCGCCGAAAAGGGCTTAAGCCACTTT. It is translated as CASSAEKGLSHF.

The rearrangement joins TRBV28 to TRBJ1-4, with a tentative D call TRBD1 (5 bases). From germline, CDR1 is MDHEN and CDR2 SYDVKM. V lost 6 bases and J lost 5, with 19 bases in between. This CDR3 has 16 residues. This chain's CDR3 is CASRPTDSNPNEKLFF. CDR3 in DNA: TGTGCCAGCAGGCCGACAGATTCCAATCCCAATGAAAAACTGTTTTTT.

There are many counts of this clonotype. The chain combines TRBV7-6 with TRBJ1-3; TRBD1 matches at 8 bases. This CDR3 contains 16 residues. V lost 5 bases and J lost 3; bases outside the gene matches: 9. Per germline, CDR1 SGHVS and CDR2 FNYEAQ. The CDR3 DNA reads TGTGCCAGCAGCCCACACCAGGGGGCGGTTGGAAACACCATATATTTT. As protein: CASSPHQGAVGNTIYF.

This clonotype was observed many times. This chain uses TRBV25-1 with TRBJ1-2; TRBD1 might be the D (6 bases). This CDR3 region has 14 residues. Trimming removed 4 bases from V and 7 bases from J, with 16 bases in between. Per the germline V gene, CDR1 is MGHDK and CDR2 is SYGVNS. CDR3 DNA sequence: TGTGCCAGCAGTGTAACAGGGTCTCTCCGTGGCTACACCTTC. Translating gives CASSVTGSLRGYTF.

The V and J genes are TRBV7-9 and TRBJ1-1; unclear D gene. This CDR3 is built from 14 residues. V lost 2 bases to trimming and J lost 1 base, with 8 bases between them. The germline gives CDR1 SEHNR, CDR2 FQNEAQ (reference sequence). The CDR3 nucleotides read TGTGCCAGCAGCTTAAATCCACAGAACACTGAAGCTTTCTTT. It codes for CASSLNPQNTEAFF.